This T cell receptor beta chain was captured by sequencing in a study of T cell responses to AZD1222 COVID-19 vaccine. Points from the study as a whole: Repertoires were obtained solely post-peak T cell response. At study baseline, merely a handful of AZD1222 recipients were seropositive. Nearly half of spike-specific TCRs reportedly go after variant regions that carry no mutations.

CDR3 size: 15 residues. Germline V gives CDR1 SGDLS, CDR2 YYNGEE. Trimming left V 4 bases short and J 6 bases short, with 16 bases between. On this clone itself: Its antigen is not identified.

Assay: immunoSEQ multiplex PCR; the TCRdb copy retains only in-frame clones and omits some. Among approximately 200,000 clones, around 94% were seen once, and the ten largest hold 1.5% to 2%. This sequence joins TRBV9 and TRBJ1-4, with a weak D call TRBD1 (6 bases). This TCR was sampled from an adult who received the MenACWY meningococcal vaccine as a control. The specimen comprised peripheral blood, sampled 28 days after the second dose of the MenACWY control vaccine. The CDR3 reads CASSPLGQKDEKLFF. In DNA, the CDR3 is TGTGCCAGCAGCCCCCTAGGACAGAAAGATGAAAAACTGTTTTTT.